A single sample is the source of the 5 T cell receptor beta chains below, sequenced in a study of cytomegalovirus exposure and HLA in healthy donors. The PCR employed 60 Vbeta primers together with 13 Jbeta primers. Using immunoSEQ multiplex PCR, the repertoire was profiled, and TCRdb retains in-frame clones only, with some absent. The sample shows roughly 160,000 clones, 65% to 85% of them seen only once. Source material: PBMCs. The receptors here all came from a woman aged 25 to 45 in good health and CMV-seropositive.

A few counts support this clone. The chain combines TRBV7-8 with TRBJ2-3, with D maybe TRBD2 (5 bases). The CDR3 runs 15 residues. V lost 0 bases, J lost 4 bases, and 11 bases lay in between. Germline values: CDR1 SGHVS, CDR2 FQNEAQ. The CDR3 loop is CASSLALAGPDTQYF. In DNA, the CDR3 is TGTGCCAGCAGCTTAGCGCTAGCCGGGCCAGATACGCAGTATTTT.

This chain connects TRBV5-1 to TRBJ2-3; 8 bases fit TRBD2. The ends lost 4 bases at V and 5 bases at J; junction bases unmatched: 6. Germline V lookup: CDR1 SGHRS, CDR2 YFSETQ. There are 14 residues in the CDR3. CDR3 in amino acids: CASSPGGAEDTQYF. DNA of the CDR3: TGCGCCAGCAGCCCCGGGGGGGCTGAAGATACGCAGTATTTT.

In its sample, this clone was seen a few times. V usage is TRBV7-9 and J usage is TRBJ1-4; 9 bases line up with TRBD1. The trim removed 4 bases at V and 0 bases at J, leaving 9 bases unmatched. CDR3 size: 18 residues. Germline CDR1 and CDR2: SEHNR and FQNEAQ (reference sequence). The CDR3 loop reads CASSSGQGSSATNEKLFF. CDR3 bases: TGTGCCAGCAGCTCCGGACAGGGGTCTTCTGCAACTAATGAAAAACTGTTTTTT.

This chain uses TRBV7-2 with TRBJ2-1; 9 nucleotides match TRBD2. V shed 10 bases, J shed 2 bases, and the junction held 6 bases outside the gene matches. Germline lookup yields CDR1 SGHTA and CDR2 FQGNSA. The CDR3 covers 14 residues. This CDR3 reads CATKAGGPYNEQFF. CDR3 nucleotide sequence: TGTGCCACCAAGGCGGGGGGGCCCTACAATGAGCAGTTCTTC.

This clone was recorded only once. The chain combines TRBV21-1 with TRBJ1-1; TRBD1, the D gene given by the table, was not confirmed from the DNA. TRBV21-1 is a pseudogene segment. CDR3 size: 17 residues. CDR3 protein: CASSKTFTTGRNTEAFF. DNA for the CDR3: TGTGCCAGCAGCAAAACCTTCACGACAGGAAGGAACACTGAAGCTTTCTTT.